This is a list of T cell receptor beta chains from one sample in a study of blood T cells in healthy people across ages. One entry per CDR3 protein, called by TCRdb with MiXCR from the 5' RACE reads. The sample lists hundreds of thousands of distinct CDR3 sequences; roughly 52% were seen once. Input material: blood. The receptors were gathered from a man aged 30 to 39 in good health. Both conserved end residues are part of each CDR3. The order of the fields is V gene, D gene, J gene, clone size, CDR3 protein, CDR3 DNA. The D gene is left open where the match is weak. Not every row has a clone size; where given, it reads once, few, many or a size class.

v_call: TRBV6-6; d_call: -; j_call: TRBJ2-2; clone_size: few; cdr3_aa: CASRGGTGELFF; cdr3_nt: TGTGCCAGCAGGGGGGGCACCGGGGAGCTGTTTTTT
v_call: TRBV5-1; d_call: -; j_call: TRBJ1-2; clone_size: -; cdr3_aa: CASSLAGTAAYGYTF; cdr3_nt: TGCGCCAGCAGCCTGGCCGGGACTGCGGCTTATGGCTACACCTTC
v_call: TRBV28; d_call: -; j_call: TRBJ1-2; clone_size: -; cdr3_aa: CASSPLQGKAYGYTF; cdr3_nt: TGTGCCAGCAGTCCTCTCCAGGGGAAAGCCTATGGCTACACCTTC
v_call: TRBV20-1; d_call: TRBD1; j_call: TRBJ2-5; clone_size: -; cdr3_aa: CSALPGQGKETQYF; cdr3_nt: TGCAGTGCACTTCCGGGACAGGGTAAAGAGACCCAGTACTTC
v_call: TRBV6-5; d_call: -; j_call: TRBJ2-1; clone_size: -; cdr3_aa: CASSLLGRGTYNEQFF; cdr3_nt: TGTGCCAGCAGTTTACTGGGCAGGGGCACCTACAATGAGCAGTTCTTC
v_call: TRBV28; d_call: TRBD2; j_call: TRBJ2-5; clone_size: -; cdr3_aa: CASSLWTSGVQETQYF; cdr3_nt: TGTGCCAGCAGTTTATGGACTAGCGGGGTCCAAGAGACCCAGTACTTC
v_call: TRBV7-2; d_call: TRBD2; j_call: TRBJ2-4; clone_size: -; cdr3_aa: CASSGSGRGGGLNIQYF; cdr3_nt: TGTGCCAGCAGCGGATCAGGGCGTGGGGGGGGTCTAAACATTCAGTACTTC
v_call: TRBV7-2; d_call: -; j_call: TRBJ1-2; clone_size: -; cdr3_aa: CANSVDPYGCTF; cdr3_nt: -
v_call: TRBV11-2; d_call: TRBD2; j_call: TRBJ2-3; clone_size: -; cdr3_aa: CASRLGRVGTDTQYF; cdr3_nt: TGTGCCAGCAGATTAGGGAGGGTAGGGACAGATACGCAGTATTTT
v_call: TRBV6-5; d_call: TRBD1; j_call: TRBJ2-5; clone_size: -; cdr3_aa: CASSSTGQGKETQYF; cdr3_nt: TGTGCCAGCAGTTCTACTGGACAGGGAAAAGAGACCCAGTACTTC
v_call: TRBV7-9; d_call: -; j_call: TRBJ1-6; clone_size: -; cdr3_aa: CASSRWGADSPLHF; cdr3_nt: TGTGCCAGCAGCCGCTGGGGAGCGGATTCACCCCTCCACTTT
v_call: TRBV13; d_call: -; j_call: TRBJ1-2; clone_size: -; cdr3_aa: CASSLDGLAGLRDGYTF; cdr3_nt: TGTGCCAGCAGCTTAGATGGTCTCGCGGGTTTAAGGGATGGCTACACCTTC
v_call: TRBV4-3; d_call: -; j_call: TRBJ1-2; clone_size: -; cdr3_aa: CASSQDIYGGNYGYTF; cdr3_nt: TGCGCCAGCAGCCAAGATATATACGGAGGGAATTATGGCTACACCTTC
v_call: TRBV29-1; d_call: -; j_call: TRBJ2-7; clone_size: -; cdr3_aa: CSVGEGVLVEQYF; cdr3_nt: TGCAGCGTTGGGGAAGGCGTCCTGGTCGAGCAGTACTTC
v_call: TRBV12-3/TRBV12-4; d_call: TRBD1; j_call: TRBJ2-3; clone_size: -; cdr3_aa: CASGTGTGGADTQYF; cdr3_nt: TGTGCCAGCGGTACCGGGACAGGGGGAGCAGATACGCAGTATTTT
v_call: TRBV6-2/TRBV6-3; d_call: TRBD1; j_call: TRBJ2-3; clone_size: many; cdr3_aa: CASSYRDRGSVTDTQYF; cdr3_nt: TGTGCCAGCAGTTACCGGGACAGGGGTTCGGTGACAGATACGCAGTATTTT
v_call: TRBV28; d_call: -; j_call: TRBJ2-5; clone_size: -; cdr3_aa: CASRETRDTVRETQYF; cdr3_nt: TGTGCCAGCAGAGAAACCCGGGACACCGTTCGGGAGACCCAGTACTTC